A single sample is the source of the 22 T cell receptor beta chains below, sequenced in a study of T cell changes during pregnancy in multiple sclerosis. Repertoires were generated with immunoSEQ multiplex PCR, while TCRdb's copy carries only in-frame clones and drops some. The sample contains 47,000 or so clones, roughly 90% of which appear only once. The sample in question was peripheral blood, obtained in the first trimester of pregnancy. The origin of the receptors is a female donor with multiple sclerosis, enrolled in a pregnancy study.

The rearrangement joins TRBV11-3 to TRBJ1-1; tentatively, D is TRBD1 (6 bases). Germline loops: CDR1 SGHNT, CDR2 YENEEA. Trimming left V 1 base short and J 2 bases short, with 17 bases between. The CDR3 extends over 17 amino acids. In DNA, the CDR3 is TGTGCCAGCAGCTTAGGAACTACACAGGGACCAAACACTGAAGCTTTCTTT. Protein: CASSLGTTQGPNTEAFF.

The V gene is TRBV6-6, the J gene TRBJ2-2; D call uncertain. V shed 6 bases and J shed 1 base, with 15 bases lying between them. CDR1 and CDR2 (germline): MNHNY, SVGAGI (reference sequence). The CDR3 extends over 16 amino acids. The CDR3 protein is CASRAVGNLNTGELFF. CDR3 nucleotide sequence: TGTGCCAGCAGAGCCGTGGGCAATTTGAACACCGGGGAGCTGTTTTTT.

The genes are TRBV5-1 and TRBJ2-3, with 10 bases matching TRBD2. There are 18 residues in the CDR3. V lost 1 base, J lost 0 bases, and 8 bases stayed unmatched. Germline V lookup: CDR1 SGHRS, CDR2 YFSETQ. The chain's CDR3 is CASSLWLAGVSSTDTQYF. CDR3 nucleotides: TGCGCCAGCAGCTTGTGGCTAGCGGGGGTCTCGAGCACAGATACGCAGTATTTT.

The chain links TRBV7-3 to TRBJ1-4; weak D call: TRBD1 (6 bases). V shed 1 base and J shed 8 bases, with 14 bases lying between them. The CDR3 loop spans 15 amino acids. Germline V gives CDR1 SGHTA, CDR2 FQGTGA. CDR3 residues: CASSLSGGAGEKLFF. CDR3 DNA sequence: TGTGCCAGCAGCTTAAGTGGGGGGGCAGGCGAAAAACTGTTTTTT.

J is TRBJ1-2 and V is TRBV18; tentative D call: TRBD1 (6 bases). The CDR3 consists of 14 residues. V lost 3 bases and J 4 bases, leaving 12 bases between the germline ends. Per germline, CDR1 KGHSH and CDR2 LQKENI. CDR3 residues: CASSPGTGIYGYTF. The CDR3 DNA follows: TGTGCCAGCTCACCGGGAACAGGGATCTATGGCTACACCTTC.

The V gene is TRBV6-6, the J gene TRBJ2-3; D gene unclear. The CDR3 covers 12 residues. The germline CDR1 and CDR2 sequences are MNHNY and SVGAGI (reference sequence). Trimming cost V 7 bases and J 6 bases, with 11 bases left between them. CDR3 amino acids: CASMASSDTQYF. CDR3 nucleotide sequence: TGTGCCAGCATGGCCTCCTCGGATACGCAGTATTTT.

This chain joins TRBV6-1 and TRBJ1-6, with 8 bases identical to TRBD1. The V and J ends lost 6 bases and 7 bases, in that order; junction bases with no gene match: 8. The germline V gene has CDR1 MNHNS and CDR2 SASEGT. This CDR3 contains 15 residues. The CDR3 bases are TGTGCCAGCAGCCTCGGGACAGGTGGAAATTCACCCCTCCACTTT. Encoded protein: CASSLGTGGNSPLHF.

The chain has TRBV9 and TRBJ2-5; tentatively, D is TRBD2 (6 bases). The CDR3 loop spans 15 amino acids. Germline CDR1 and CDR2: SGDLS and YYNGEE. V shed 1 base and J shed 2 bases, with 12 bases lying between them. The CDR3 DNA follows: TGTGCCAGCAGCGTATTCGGGAGTAGACAAGAGACCCAGTACTTC. This encodes CASSVFGSRQETQYF.

V gene TRBV7-9 combines with J gene TRBJ2-7; D ambiguous. Germline V lookup: CDR1 SEHNR, CDR2 FQNEAQ (reference sequence). The CDR3 loop spans 13 amino acids. V gave up 5 bases and J gave up 6 bases, with 14 bases separating them. The CDR3 reads CASSPPSPSEQYF. The CDR3 DNA follows: TGTGCCAGCAGCCCCCCCTCCCCCAGCGAGCAGTACTTC. Combining the CDR3 with reference TRBV7-9 and TRBJ2-7 gives the whole variable domain DTGVSQNPRHKITKRGQNVTFRCDPISEHNRLYWYRQTLGQGPEFLTYFQNEAQLEKSRLLSDRFSAERPKGSFSTLEIQRTEQGDSAMYLCASSPPSPSEQYFGPGTRLTVT.

The chain recombines TRBV7-2 with TRBJ2-1; 11 bases fit TRBD2. V lost 5 bases and J lost 9; bases outside the gene matches: 9. The germline V gene encodes CDR1 SGHTA and CDR2 FQGNSA. This CDR3 has 15 residues. DNA of the CDR3: TGTGCCAGCAGCGTTAGCGGGGGGGCTTTTTCTGAGCAGTTCTTC. It yields the protein CASSVSGGAFSEQFF.

This chain joins TRBV28 and TRBJ2-3; D unclear. The germline V gene has CDR1 MDHEN and CDR2 SYDVKM. The CDR3 consists of 14 residues. Trimming took off 6 bases at V and 3 bases at J, with 13 bases between the two ends. The CDR3 spells CASSYPTGTDTQYF. CDR3 sequence (DNA): TGTGCCAGCAGCTATCCGACTGGTACAGATACGCAGTATTTT.

CDR3 loop: CASSQSFLGAQPQHF. CDR3 bases: TGTGCCAGCAGCCAATCTTTTCTCGGAGCTCAGCCCCAGCATTTT. The V call is TRBV16, the J call TRBJ1-5; unclear D gene. The germline CDR1 and CDR2 sequences are KGHSY and FQNENV. This CDR3 is 15 amino acids long. V gave up 0 bases and J gave up 6 bases, with 12 bases separating them.

The chain uses TRBV27 and TRBJ1-6; D may be TRBD1 (6 bases). The CDR3 contains 14 residues. Trimming took 6 bases from V and 10 from J, leaving 16 bases between them. The V gene's germline CDR1 is MNHEY and CDR2 SMNVEV (reference sequence). Here the CDR3 reads CASSITGQGSPLHF. CDR3 nucleotides: TGTGCCAGCAGCATAACAGGGCAGGGGTCACCCCTCCACTTT.

This chain joins TRBV5-1 and TRBJ1-5; no reliable D call. Trimming removed 0 bases from V and 3 bases from J, with 7 bases in between. This CDR3 spans 14 amino acids. Germline CDR1 and CDR2: SGHRS and YFSETQ. The CDR3 loop is CASSLAGDNQPQHF. As DNA, the CDR3 is TGCGCCAGCAGCTTGGCGGGAGACAATCAGCCCCAGCATTTT.

The V call is TRBV19, the J call TRBJ1-6; unclear D gene. The CDR3 length is 13 residues. Trimming shortened V by 4 bases and J by 14 bases, and 15 bases separated the two germline ends. CDR1 is LNHDA and CDR2 is SQIVND in the germline V gene (reference sequence). The DNA for the CDR3 is TGTGCCAGTAGTACCCCGGCGGAGGTGGCCCTCCACTTT. This codes for CASSTPAEVALHF.

V usage is TRBV4-3 and J usage is TRBJ2-7, with TRBD1 matching 10 bases. Trimming cost V 3 bases and J 9 bases; bases outside gene matches: 5. This CDR3 is 13 amino acids long. Germline CDR1 is LGHNA and CDR2 is YSLEER. This chain's CDR3 is CASSQTGGAVQYF. The CDR3 DNA sequence: TGCGCCAGCAGCCAGACAGGGGGCGCGGTGCAGTACTTC.

The chain links TRBV5-1 to TRBJ2-7; 10 bases agree with TRBD2. Germline CDR1 and CDR2: SGHRS and YFSETQ. With 0 bases clipped from V and 2 bases from J, the junction kept 2 bases outside the gene matches. The CDR3 extends over 15 amino acids. CDR3 DNA sequence: TGCGCCAGCAGCTTGGGGACTAGCGGTACCTACGAGCAGTACTTC. This encodes CASSLGTSGTYEQYF.

This clone was picked up a small number of times. The V call is TRBV28, the J call TRBJ1-1; 8 positions agree with TRBD1. Germline V lookup: CDR1 MDHEN, CDR2 SYDVKM. This CDR3 spans 14 amino acids. The trim removed 6 bases at V and 2 bases at J, leaving 5 bases unmatched. The CDR3: CASSQGQGNTEAFF. CDR3 DNA sequence: TGTGCCAGCAGCCAAGGACAGGGAAACACTGAAGCTTTCTTT.

The chain is built from TRBV11-2 and TRBJ2-2; D not resolved. The germline V and J ends were trimmed by 5 bases and 2 bases, with 15 bases remaining between them. CDR1 is SGHAT and CDR2 is FQNNGV in the germline V gene. The CDR3 sequence is 16 residues long. DNA of the CDR3: TGTGCCAGCAGCCCACCGGAGATCGTTAACACCGGGGAGCTGTTTTTT. Translation: CASSPPEIVNTGELFF.

The rearrangement uses TRBV30 and TRBJ2-2; D perhaps matches TRBD2 (5 bases). This CDR3 contains 15 residues. Trimming took 2 bases from V and 6 from J, leaving 16 bases between them. Germline assignment: CDR1 GTSNPN and CDR2 SVGIG (reference sequence). The CDR3 loop is CAWSRLPTGSGELFF. DNA for the CDR3: TGTGCCTGGAGTAGGTTGCCTACGGGATCCGGGGAGCTGTTTTTT. Using reference TRBV30 and TRBJ2-2 for the parts outside the CDR3, the full variable domain is SQTIHQWPATLVQPVGSPLSLECTVEGTSNPNLYWYRQAAGRGLQLLFYSVGIGQISSEVPQNLSASRPQDRQFILSSKKLLLSDSGFYLCAWSRLPTGSGELFFGEGSRLTVL.

The chain carries TRBV28 and TRBJ1-5; tentative D call: TRBD1 (5 bases). V was shortened by 4 bases and J by 5 bases, with 6 bases between the two germline ends. The CDR3 is 12 amino acids. Germline values: CDR1 MDHEN, CDR2 SYDVKM. The CDR3 coding sequence is TGTGCCAGCAGTTCAGGGTATCAGCCCCAGCATTTT. This codes for CASSSGYQPQHF.

The chain carries TRBV6-6 and TRBJ2-2, with a weak D call TRBD1 (5 bases). The length of the CDR3 is 15 residues. V was cut by 6 bases and J by 2 bases, with 13 bases left in between. In germline, CDR1 is MNHNY, CDR2 SVGAGI (reference sequence). The CDR3 region is CASSLKQDNTGELFF. The DNA of the CDR3 is TGTGCCAGCAGCCTTAAACAGGACAACACCGGGGAGCTGTTTTTT.